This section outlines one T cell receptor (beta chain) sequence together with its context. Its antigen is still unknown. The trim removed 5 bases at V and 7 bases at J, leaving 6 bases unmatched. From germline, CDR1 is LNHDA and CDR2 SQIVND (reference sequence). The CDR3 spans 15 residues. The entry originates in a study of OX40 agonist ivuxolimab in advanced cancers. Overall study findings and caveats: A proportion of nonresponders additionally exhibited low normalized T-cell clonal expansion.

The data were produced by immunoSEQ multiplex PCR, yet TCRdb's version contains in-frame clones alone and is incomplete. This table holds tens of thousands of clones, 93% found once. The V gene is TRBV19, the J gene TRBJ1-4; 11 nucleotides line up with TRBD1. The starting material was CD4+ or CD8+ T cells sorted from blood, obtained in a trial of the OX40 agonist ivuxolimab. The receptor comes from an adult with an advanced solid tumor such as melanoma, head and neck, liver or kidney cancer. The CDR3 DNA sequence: TGTGCCAGTAGTTTTGGGACAGGGGGGGCTGAAAAACTGTTTTTT. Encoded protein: CASSFGTGGAEKLFF.